The 6 T cell receptor beta chains listed next were all sequenced from one sample in a study of OX40 agonist ivuxolimab in advanced cancers. Clones were sequenced by immunoSEQ multiplex PCR, and TCRdb holds only the in-frame ones, with some missing. The table shows about 36,000 clones, with around 77% occurring only once. This specimen consisted of CD4+ or CD8+ T cells sorted from blood, obtained in a trial of the OX40 agonist ivuxolimab. Receptors originate from an adult with an advanced solid tumor such as melanoma, head and neck, liver or kidney cancer.

The chain joins TRBV10-2 to TRBJ2-7; 11 bases line up with TRBD1. The CDR3 spans 16 residues. Germline V gene lookup returns CDR1 WSHSY and CDR2 SAAADI. The trim removed 6 bases at V and 3 bases at J, leaving 10 bases unmatched. CDR3 in DNA: TGCGCCAGCAGACCTTTGACCGGGACAGGGGGCTACGAGCAGTACTTC. Protein: CASRPLTGTGGYEQYF.

The rearrangement uses TRBV29-1 and TRBJ2-5, with no clear D. The CDR3 sequence is 12 residues long. Germline CDR1 SQVTM, CDR2 ANQGSEA. The V end lost 6 bases, the J end lost 3 bases, and 11 bases lay between the germline ends. The CDR3 protein is CSVRLIEETQYF. The CDR3 nucleotides are TGCAGCGTCCGCCTGATAGAAGAGACCCAGTACTTC.

The chain has TRBV7-8 and TRBJ2-3; 7 bases line up with TRBD2. The V gene's germline CDR1 is SGHVS and CDR2 FQNEAQ. This CDR3 is built from 13 residues. Germline trimming cut 4 bases from V and 4 bases from J; bases unmatched to any gene: 2. The CDR3 region is CASSSGGSDTQYF. DNA of the CDR3: TGTGCCAGCAGCTCCGGGGGGTCAGATACGCAGTATTTT. The variable domain in full, with the rest retrieved from reference TRBV7-8 and TRBJ2-3, is GAGVSQSPRYKVAKRGQDVALRCDPISGHVSLFWYQQALGQGPEFLTYFQNEAQLDKSGLPSDRFFAERPEGSVSTLKIQRTQQEDSAVYLCASSSGGSDTQYFGPGTRLTVL.

This clone was counted ten times or more. V is TRBV28 and J is TRBJ2-3; TRBD2 matches 8 bases. With 7 bases clipped from V and 2 bases from J, the junction kept 8 bases outside the gene matches. CDR3 length: 15 amino acids. CDR1 and CDR2 (germline): MDHEN, SYDVKM. CDR3 coding DNA: TGTGCCAGCACCCGAGCGGGGGAAGACACAGATACGCAGTATTTT. Translation: CASTRAGEDTDTQYF. The variable domain in full, completed from reference TRBV28 and TRBJ2-3, reads DVKVTQSSRYLVKRTGEKVFLECVQDMDHENMFWYRQDPGLGLRLIYFSYDVKMKEKGDIPEGYSVSREKKERFSLILESASTNQTSMYLCASTRAGEDTDTQYFGPGTRLTVL.

The table lists this clone with a count of one. The V gene is TRBV4-2, the J gene TRBJ2-3; TRBD2 matches 10 bases. Germline V gene lookup returns CDR1 LGHNA and CDR2 YNFKEQ. The CDR3 consists of 17 residues. The V and J ends lost 5 bases and 3 bases, in that order; junction bases with no gene match: 11. The DNA of the CDR3 is TGTGCCAGCAGCTTGGCGGCTAGCGGGGGAGTGACAGATACGCAGTATTTT. It yields the protein CASSLAASGGVTDTQYF.

V usage is TRBV19 and J usage is TRBJ1-4, with D possibly matching TRBD1 (5 bases). Germline V gene sequence: CDR1 LNHDA, CDR2 SQIVND (reference sequence). The CDR3 consists of 15 residues. V gave up 0 bases and J gave up 8 bases, with 13 bases separating them. CDR3 loop: CASSIDGTPSEKLFF. DNA of the CDR3: TGTGCCAGTAGTATAGACGGGACTCCCAGCGAAAAACTGTTTTTT.